This entry lists 17 T cell receptor beta chains sequenced from one sample in a study of blood T cell repertoires in COVID-19. The table came from immunoSEQ multiplex PCR; TCRdb's copy has only in-frame clones and leaves some out. The sample consists of roughly 65,000 clones, approximately 80% of them appearing once. The source material was peripheral blood. The source of these receptors is a human donor in a cohort sampled during active COVID-19.

This rearrangement joins TRBV18 to TRBJ1-2, with 12 bases fitting TRBD1. This CDR3 region has 15 residues. Trimming took 3 bases from V and 3 from J; bases not matched to a gene: 2. Germline values: CDR1 KGHSH, CDR2 LQKENI. The CDR3 loop reads CASSPGQGADYGYTF. Here the CDR3 DNA reads TGTGCCAGCTCACCGGGACAGGGGGCGGACTATGGCTACACCTTC.

V is TRBV3-1 (or the pseudogene TRBV3-2) and J is TRBJ2-1; the D gene is possibly TRBD1 (5 bases). The CDR3 contains 15 residues. CDR1 and CDR2 (germline): LGHDT, YNNKEL (reference sequence). Trimming cost V 2 bases and J 5 bases, with 13 bases left between them. CDR3 coding DNA: TGTGCCAGCAGCCAATTTGCCAGGGCCCACAATGAGCAGTTCTTC. As protein: CASSQFARAHNEQFF.

This rearrangement joins TRBV12-3 or TRBV12-4 to TRBJ1-3; D might be TRBD1 (5 bases). The CDR3 has 13 residues. V shed 6 bases and J shed 1 base, with 7 bases lying between them. The CDR3 is CASSRVSGNTIYF. The CDR3 nucleotides are TGTGCCAGCAGCAGGGTTTCTGGAAACACCATATATTTT.

The chain employs TRBV10-3 and TRBJ2-2; 9 bases line up with TRBD1. This CDR3 is 15 amino acids long. Germline CDR1 and CDR2: ENHRY and SYGVKD. The V segment lost 5 bases and the J segment 1 base; nucleotides outside the gene matches: 2. The CDR3 sequence: CAISPGQGNTGELFF. The CDR3 DNA reads TGTGCCATCAGTCCGGGACAGGGGAACACCGGGGAGCTGTTTTTT.

The V and J genes are TRBV15 and TRBJ2-7; 11 bases are shared with TRBD2. CDR3 size: 15 residues. Germline CDR1 LNHNV, CDR2 YYDKDF (reference sequence). J lost 9 bases, V lost 3 bases, and 10 bases had no gene match. The CDR3 region is CATSSELAGDLWQYF. The CDR3 DNA sequence: TGTGCCACCAGCAGTGAACTAGCGGGAGATCTGTGGCAGTACTTC.

The chain employs TRBV11-2 and TRBJ2-7; weak D call: TRBD1 (5 bases). Germline V lookup: CDR1 SGHAT, CDR2 FQNNGV. This CDR3 spans 14 amino acids. The V end was cut by 4 bases, the J end by 6 bases, with 16 bases between. Here the CDR3 DNA reads TGTGCCAGCAGCTCCCCTTACGGCAGGGCCGAGCAGTACTTC. It translates to CASSSPYGRAEQYF.

The rearrangement joins TRBV11-2 to TRBJ2-7; 11 positions match TRBD2. Germline CDR1 SGHAT, CDR2 FQNNGV. The V gene end was trimmed by 5 bases and the J gene end by 4 bases; junction bases not matched to a gene: 10. There are 16 residues in the CDR3. The CDR3 region has the DNA TGTGCCAGCAGCCCAGTAGCTAGCGGGAGGTTTTACGAGCAGTACTTC. Protein sequence: CASSPVASGRFYEQYF. The variable domain in full, completed from reference TRBV11-2 and TRBJ2-7, reads EAGVAQSPRYKIIEKRQSVAFWCNPISGHATLYWYQQILGQGPKLLIQFQNNGVVDDSQLPKDRFSAERLKGVDSTLKIQPAKLEDSAVYLCASSPVASGRFYEQYFGPGTRLTVT.

The chain employs TRBV28 and TRBJ1-4; D is perhaps TRBD1 (5 bases). The CDR3 is 13 amino acids. Trimming removed 10 bases at V and 5 bases at J, with 14 bases between. The V gene's germline CDR1 is MDHEN and CDR2 SYDVKM. CDR3 DNA: TGTGCCACCTCGGGCGGGGCAAATGAAAAACTGTTTTTT. It codes for CATSGGANEKLFF.

J is TRBJ2-3 and V is TRBV28; 8 bases align to TRBD1. The CDR3 spans 13 residues. Germline values: CDR1 MDHEN, CDR2 SYDVKM. Trimming took 3 bases from V and 6 from J; bases not matched to a gene: 2. Here the CDR3 DNA reads TGTGCCAGCAGTTTTAGGACAGGGGATACGCAGTATTTT. It specifies CASSFRTGDTQYF. Full variable domain (remainder filled in from reference TRBV28 and TRBJ2-3): DVKVTQSSRYLVKRTGEKVFLECVQDMDHENMFWYRQDPGLGLRLIYFSYDVKMKEKGDIPEGYSVSREKKERFSLILESASTNQTSMYLCASSFRTGDTQYFGPGTRLTVL.

The V and J genes are TRBV6-4 and TRBJ2-7; TRBD2 agrees at 9 bases. The trim removed 0 bases at V and 3 bases at J, leaving 9 bases unmatched. CDR3 length: 17 amino acids. Germline CDR1 and CDR2: MRHNA and SNTAGT. CDR3 bases: TGTGCCAGCAGTGACTCTAGCCATAGCGGGAGAAACTACGAGCAGTACTTC. Protein: CASSDSSHSGRNYEQYF.

V is TRBV6-2 or TRBV6-3 and J is TRBJ2-3; 8 positions agree with TRBD1. V was pared by 3 bases and J by 5 bases, with 4 bases of the junction left unmatched. The CDR3 contains 14 residues. Germline V lookup: CDR1 MNHEY, CDR2 SVGEGT. The CDR3 sequence: CASSYAGGQDTQYF. CDR3 nucleotides: TGTGCCAGCAGTTATGCAGGGGGCCAAGATACGCAGTATTTT.

This chain uses TRBV5-1 with TRBJ2-1, with a tentative D call TRBD2 (6 bases). This CDR3 is 14 amino acids long. V was pared by 0 bases and J by 10 bases, with 14 bases between. Germline V gene sequence: CDR1 SGHRS, CDR2 YFSETQ. The CDR3 is CASSLGTTSREQFF. CDR3 bases: TGCGCCAGCAGCTTGGGGACTACCTCACGGGAGCAGTTCTTC.

This clone was counted a single time. The chain is built from TRBV3-1 (or the pseudogene TRBV3-2) and TRBJ1-2; TRBD1 matches 9 bases. The germline CDR1 and CDR2 sequences are LGHDT and YNNKEL (reference sequence). The CDR3 totals 13 residues. The V and J ends lost 4 bases and 8 bases, in that order; junction bases with no gene match: 5. CDR3 amino acids: CASSPRDREGYTF. As DNA, the CDR3 is TGTGCCAGCAGCCCTCGGGACAGGGAGGGCTACACCTTC.

This rearrangement joins TRBV20-1 to TRBJ2-7; the match to TRBD2 covers 10 bases. The CDR3 is 14 amino acids. The V segment lost 3 bases and the J segment 5 bases; nucleotides outside the gene matches: 7. Germline lookup yields CDR1 DFQATT and CDR2 SNEGSKA (reference sequence). CDR3 region: CSASRSSGGDEQYF. As DNA, the CDR3 is TGCAGTGCTAGTAGATCTAGCGGGGGCGACGAGCAGTACTTC.

The chain links TRBV5-1 to TRBJ2-7, with TRBD1 matching 8 bases. Looked up from germline, CDR1 is SGHRS and CDR2 is YFSETQ. Trimming at V came to 1 base and at J to 1 base, leaving 13 bases not matched to a gene. The length of the CDR3 is 18 residues. Written as DNA, the CDR3 is TGCGCCAGCAGCTTGCCCGAGACGAGGACAGGGTGGTCCTACGAGCAGTACTTC. Amino acid sequence: CASSLPETRTGWSYEQYF.

V usage is TRBV28 and J usage is TRBJ2-3; D possibly corresponds to TRBD2 (6 bases). Per the germline V gene, CDR1 is MDHEN and CDR2 is SYDVKM. V lost 3 bases to trimming and J lost 2 bases, with 12 bases between them. CDR3 size: 15 residues. CDR3 protein: CASSFSGGITDTQYF. For the CDR3, the DNA is TGTGCCAGCAGTTTTTCCGGAGGGATCACAGATACGCAGTATTTT.

V gene TRBV6-1 combines with J gene TRBJ1-5, with 7 bases that match TRBD1. The V gene's germline CDR1 is MNHNS and CDR2 SASEGT. The CDR3 extends over 17 amino acids. Unmatched junction bases numbered 8, after V lost 3 bases and J lost 0 bases. The CDR3 sequence is CASSDPGQTYSNQPQHF. DNA of the CDR3: TGTGCCAGCAGTGACCCGGGACAGACTTATAGCAATCAGCCCCAGCATTTT.